The rows below give T cell receptor beta chains drawn from one sample of a study of OX40 agonist ivuxolimab in advanced cancers. Repertoires were generated with immunoSEQ multiplex PCR, while TCRdb's copy carries only in-frame clones and drops some. The sample holds roughly 76,000 clones; 92% are singletons and the top ten take approximately 8%. Source: CD4+ or CD8+ T cells sorted from blood, taken in a trial of the OX40 agonist ivuxolimab. The source is an adult with an advanced solid tumor such as melanoma, head and neck, liver or kidney cancer. Each CDR3 is given with its conserved first and last residue. The D gene is left open where the match is weak. Expanded clones get a size class; other rows say once, few or many, or leave the size out.

clone_size j_call d_call v_call cdr3_nt cdr3_aa
- TRBJ2-1 - TRBV27 TGTGCCAGCAGGGACGGAAGCTCCTACAATGAGCAGTTCTTC CASRDGSSYNEQFF
once TRBJ2-7 - TRBV7-8 TGTGCCAGCACGCCAGGCTACGAGCAGTACTTC CASTPGYEQYF
- TRBJ1-6 - TRBV11-1 TGTGCCAGCAGCCTATCGACATGGACTACTAATTCACCCCTCCACTTT CASSLSTWTTNSPLHF
- TRBJ2-2 - TRBV5-6 TGTGCCAGCAGCTTGGCACCAACCGGGGAGCTGTTTTTT CASSLAPTGELFF
- TRBJ2-1 - TRBV4-1 TGCGCCAGCAGCCAAGAAAGGTGGGATGAGCAGTTCTTC CASSQERWDEQFF
- TRBJ2-3 - TRBV6-5 TGTGCCAGCAGCCCGTTTAGTGCAGATACGCAGTATTTT CASSPFSADTQYF
- TRBJ1-2 - TRBV11-2 TGTGCCAGCAGCTTGGCCCCGACGGCGGGGGCAGGAGGAGGCTACACCTTC CASSLAPTAGAGGGYTF
- TRBJ2-2 - TRBV11-2 TGTGCCAGCAGCCCGGGGTACACCGGGGAGCTGTTTTTT CASSPGYTGELFF
- TRBJ2-1 - TRBV27 TGTGCCAGCAGTTTAGCCAGCCCCTCCTACAGCAATGAGCAGTTCTTC CASSLASPSYSNEQFF
- TRBJ2-5 - TRBV2 TGTGCCAGCAGTGAGGCTGGTCCCATCGTCGAGACCCAGTACTTC CASSEAGPIVETQYF
- TRBJ2-1 - TRBV11-3 TGTGCCAGCAGCGAGTACAGGGAGTACTCTGAGCAGTTCTTC CASSEYREYSEQFF
- TRBJ1-5 TRBD1 TRBV5-6 TGTGCCAGCTTAAGTTACGGACAGGGAAACCAGCCCCAGCATTTT CASLSYGQGNQPQHF
- TRBJ2-1 - TRBV4-3 TGCGCCAGCAGCCATGGGACGGCGAGCTCCTACAATGAGCAGTTCTTC CASSHGTASSYNEQFF
- TRBJ2-5 - TRBV6-5 TGTGCCAGCAGTTCCACCGGGACACCTAGCCAAGAGACCCAGTACTTC CASSSTGTPSQETQYF
- TRBJ2-1 - TRBV6-5 TGTGCCAGCAGTCCCGGGGATGAGCAGTTCTTC CASSPGDEQFF
- TRBJ2-3 TRBD1 TRBV28 TGTGCCAGCAGTTTACTCGGGACAGGGCTATTAGATACGCAGTATTTT CASSLLGTGLLDTQYF
- TRBJ1-3 TRBD1 TRBV11-2 TGTGCCAGCAGCTCCGGGACAGGGGGTGGAAACACCATATATTTT CASSSGTGGGNTIYF
- TRBJ2-7 - TRBV4-2 TGTGCCAGCAGCCCCAATCCGGGGACCTTTTCCTCCTACGAGCAGTACTTC CASSPNPGTFSSYEQYF
- TRBJ1-5 - TRBV7-2 TGTGCCAGCAGCCTGGACATCGGTATTAATCAGCCCCAGCATTTT CASSLDIGINQPQHF
- TRBJ2-7 - TRBV19 TGTGCCAGTAGTACAGGCTACGAGCAGTACTTC CASSTGYEQYF
- TRBJ1-1 - TRBV5-6 TGTGCCAGCAGCTTGGGTTGGGGTCCGGGCACTGAAGCTTTCTTT CASSLGWGPGTEAFF
- TRBJ2-3 - TRBV10-3 TGTGCCATCAGTGAGTGGCTGGGGGCATATACGGATACGCAGTATTTT CAISEWLGAYTDTQYF
- TRBJ2-1 - TRBV7-8 TGTGCCAGCAGCTTACGGGCGGGGTCCCAGGATGAGCAGTTCTTC CASSLRAGSQDEQFF
few TRBJ1-4 - TRBV19 TGTGCCAGTAGTGATTGGGAGCAGGGAAATGAAAAACTGTTTTTT CASSDWEQGNEKLFF
- TRBJ2-3 TRBD2 TRBV27 TGTGCCACCCAACTAGCGGGGGTCCCCGGTACGCAGTATTTT CATQLAGVPGTQYF
few TRBJ2-5 - TRBV5-6 TGTGCCAGCAGCCTGGGCGTTACGACTAAACAAGAGACCCAGTACTTC CASSLGVTTKQETQYF
many TRBJ2-3 - TRBV5-1 TGCGCCAGCAGCTTGGCTCTTAGCACAGATACGCAGTATTTT CASSLALSTDTQYF
- TRBJ1-1 - TRBV6-4 TGTGCCAGCAGTGACCTTTGGGGCACTGAAGCTTTCTTT CASSDLWGTEAFF
once TRBJ2-2 TRBD1 TRBV27 TGTGCCAGCAGTACGGCAGGGGGCGGCACCGGGGAGCTGTTTTTT CASSTAGGGTGELFF
few TRBJ1-1 TRBD1 TRBV4-3 TGCGCCAGCAGCCAAGCCCCAGGGGGAACTGAAGCTTTCTTT CASSQAPGGTEAFF
- TRBJ1-1 TRBD1 TRBV9 TGTGCCAGCAGCGTAGAGGGACAGGGGTATGTTGACACTGAAGCTTTCTTT CASSVEGQGYVDTEAFF
- TRBJ2-2 TRBD2 TRBV7-6 TGTGCCAGCAGCTTCTCTAGCGGGGGACCCGGGGAGCTGTTTTTT CASSFSSGGPGELFF
- TRBJ2-1 TRBD2 TRBV19 TGTGCCAGTACCCGGACTACGGGAGGAAATGAGCAGTTCTTC CASTRTTGGNEQFF
- TRBJ2-2 - TRBV7-9 TGTGCCAGCAGCTTAGGTTTGGACAGCCACACCGGGGAGCTGTTTTTT CASSLGLDSHTGELFF
- TRBJ1-1 - TRBV9 TGTGCCAGCAGCGGGTCAATTGGGAGGGGCCGGGGACACACTGAAGCTTTCTTT CASSGSIGRGRGHTEAFF
- TRBJ1-2 TRBD1 TRBV10-2 TGCGCCAGCAGTGGGGTACGTGCGGACAGGGGGTTTAACTATGGCTACACCTTC CASSGVRADRGFNYGYTF
- TRBJ1-2 TRBD1 TRBV30 TGTGCCTGGACTCCGACAGGGAGCGGCTACACCTTC CAWTPTGSGYTF
medium-sized TRBJ2-7 - TRBV7-9 TGTGCCAGCAGCTTACCGGGTTCCTACGAGCAGTACTTC CASSLPGSYEQYF
- TRBJ1-2 TRBD1 TRBV4-1 TGCGCCAGCAGCCACAACCCCGACAGGGGCTTAAACTATGGCTACACCTTC CASSHNPDRGLNYGYTF
- TRBJ1-4 TRBD1 TRBV19 TGTGCCAGTAGTATTCTAACAGGGGCGATGGAAAAACTGTTTTTT CASSILTGAMEKLFF
- TRBJ1-2 TRBD1 TRBV9 TGTGCCAGCAGGGACAGGGGGCCGAACTATGGCTACACCTTC CASRDRGPNYGYTF
- TRBJ1-2 - TRBV19 TGTGCCAGTAGTTCTTGGCGGACGTATGGCTACACCTTC CASSSWRTYGYTF
- TRBJ2-7 TRBD1 TRBV11-2 TGTGCCAGCAGCTTATTTGAGACAGGGTCCGACGAGCAGTACTTC CASSLFETGSDEQYF
- TRBJ1-1 - TRBV27 TGTGCCAGCAGTCTTGGAGGGGGCACTGAAGCTTTCTTT CASSLGGGTEAFF
- TRBJ2-1 - TRBV1 TGCACCAGCAGCCAAGATTGGGCTAGCGGGGGTCCGAGCTCCTACAATGAGCAGTTCTTC CTSSQDWASGGPSSYNEQFF
- TRBJ2-2 - TRBV4-1 TGCGCCAGCAGCCAACCCGGGAAAAGGACCGGGGAGCTGTTTTTT CASSQPGKRTGELFF
- TRBJ2-1 TRBD2 TRBV5-4 TGTGCCAGCAGTTTTACTAGCGGGGGCAACAATGAGCAGTTCTTC CASSFTSGGNNEQFF
- TRBJ2-3 TRBD2 TRBV5-4 TGTGCCAGCAGCTTGGGGCGAGGCGGGGGGGCCTCAGATACGCAGTATTTT CASSLGRGGGASDTQYF
- TRBJ2-7 TRBD2 TRBV27 TGTGCCAGCCAGCGGGACGGGTCTGGGTCCTACGAGCAGTACTTC CASQRDGSGSYEQYF
once TRBJ1-2 TRBD1 TRBV25-1 TGTGCCAGCAGTGATCGGGACAGACCTTATGGCTACACCTTC CASSDRDRPYGYTF
- TRBJ2-7 TRBD1 TRBV19 TGTGCCAGTAAAATGGGACAGGGGGCTTACGAGCAGTACTTC CASKMGQGAYEQYF
- TRBJ1-1 - TRBV5-8 TGTGCCAGCAGCTGGGACATGGCGAACACTGAAGCTTTCTTT CASSWDMANTEAFF
- TRBJ2-7 - TRBV19 TGTGCCAGTAGTATTGCTGCAGGGAACTACGAGCAGTACTTC CASSIAAGNYEQYF
- TRBJ2-3 TRBD2 TRBV29-1 TGCAGCGCCCCTATAGCGGGGGGGCCAACAGATACGCAGTATTTT CSAPIAGGPTDTQYF